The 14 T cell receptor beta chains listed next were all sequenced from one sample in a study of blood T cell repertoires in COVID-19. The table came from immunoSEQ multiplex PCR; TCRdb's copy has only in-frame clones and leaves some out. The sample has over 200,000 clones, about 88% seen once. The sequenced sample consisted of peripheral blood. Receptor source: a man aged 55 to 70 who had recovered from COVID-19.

CDR3 coding DNA: TGTGCCAGCAGTGACCAGGCATCCTACGAGCAGTACTTC. It codes for CASSDQASYEQYF. The chain couples TRBV6-1 to TRBJ2-7; D uncertain. CDR3 length: 13 amino acids. CDR1 and CDR2 from the germline V gene are MNHNS and SASEGT. Trimming pared 3 bases from V and 1 base from J, leaving 7 bases between.

CDR3 region: CASSVGAQGFLNTEAFF. The DNA for the CDR3 is TGTGCCAGCAGCGTAGGAGCCCAGGGGTTCTTGAACACTGAAGCTTTCTTT. The genes are TRBV9 and TRBJ1-1; D might be TRBD1 (6 bases). This CDR3 contains 17 residues. CDR1 is SGDLS and CDR2 is YYNGEE in the germline V gene. The V gene lost 0 bases and the J gene lost 0 bases, with 15 bases spanning the gap. The full variable domain, its missing parts supplied by reference TRBV9 and TRBJ1-1, is DSGVTQTPKHLITATGQRVTLRCSPRSGDLSVYWYQQSLDQGLQFLIQYYNGEERAKGNILERFSAQQFPDLHSELNLSSLELGDSALYFCASSVGAQGFLNTEAFFGQGTRLTVV.

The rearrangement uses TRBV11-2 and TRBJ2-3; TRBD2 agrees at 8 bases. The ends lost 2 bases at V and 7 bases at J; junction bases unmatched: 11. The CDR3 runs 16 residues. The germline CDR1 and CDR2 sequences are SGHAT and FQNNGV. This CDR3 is CASSLFSGGAPNTQYF. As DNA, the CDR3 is TGTGCCAGCAGCTTATTTTCCGGGGGGGCCCCGAATACGCAGTATTTT.

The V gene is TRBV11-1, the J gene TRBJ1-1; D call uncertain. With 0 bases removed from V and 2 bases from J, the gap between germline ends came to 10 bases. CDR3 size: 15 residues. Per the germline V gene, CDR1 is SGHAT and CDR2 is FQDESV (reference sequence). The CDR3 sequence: CASSLARGANTEAFF. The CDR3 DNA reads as TGTGCCAGCAGCTTAGCGAGAGGCGCCAACACTGAAGCTTTCTTT.

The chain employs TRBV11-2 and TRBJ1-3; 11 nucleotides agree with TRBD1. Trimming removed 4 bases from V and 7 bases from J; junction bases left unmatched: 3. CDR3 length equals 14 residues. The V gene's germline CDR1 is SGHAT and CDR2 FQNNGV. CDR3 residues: CASSWRTGGNTIYF. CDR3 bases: TGTGCCAGCAGCTGGAGGACAGGGGGCAACACCATATATTTT.

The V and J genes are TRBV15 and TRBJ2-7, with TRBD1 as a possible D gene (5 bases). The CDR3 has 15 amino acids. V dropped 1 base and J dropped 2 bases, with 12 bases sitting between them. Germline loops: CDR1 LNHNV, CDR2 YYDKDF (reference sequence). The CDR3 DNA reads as TGTGCCACCAGCAGAGTGGCGGACACGGCCTACGAGCAGTACTTC. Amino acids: CATSRVADTAYEQYF.

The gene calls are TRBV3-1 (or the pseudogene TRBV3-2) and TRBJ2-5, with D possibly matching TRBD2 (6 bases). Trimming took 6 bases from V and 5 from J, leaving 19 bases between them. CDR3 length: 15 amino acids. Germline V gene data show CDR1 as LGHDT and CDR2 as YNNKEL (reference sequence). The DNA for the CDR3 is TGTGCCAGCAGTCACCTCCGGGACTTGGAGGAGACCCAGTACTTC. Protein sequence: CASSHLRDLEETQYF.

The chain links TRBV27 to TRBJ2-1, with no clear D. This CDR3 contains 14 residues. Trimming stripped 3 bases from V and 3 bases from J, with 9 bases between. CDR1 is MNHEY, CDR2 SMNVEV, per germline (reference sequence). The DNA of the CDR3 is TGTGCCAGCAGTTTCGACTGGGTCTACAATGAGCAGTTCTTC. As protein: CASSFDWVYNEQFF.

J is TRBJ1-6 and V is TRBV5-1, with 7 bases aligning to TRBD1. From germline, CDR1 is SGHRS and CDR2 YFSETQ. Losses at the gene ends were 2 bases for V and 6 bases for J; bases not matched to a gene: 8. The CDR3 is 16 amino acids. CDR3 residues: CASSLTPGQSNSPLHF. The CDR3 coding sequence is TGCGCCAGCAGCTTAACTCCGGGACAGTCTAATTCACCCCTCCACTTT.

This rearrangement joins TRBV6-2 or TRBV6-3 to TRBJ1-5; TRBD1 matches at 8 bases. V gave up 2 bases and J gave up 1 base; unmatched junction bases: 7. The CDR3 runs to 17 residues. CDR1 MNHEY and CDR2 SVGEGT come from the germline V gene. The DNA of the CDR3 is TGTGCCAGCAGTTACCCGCCAGGGGGCGGGAGCAATCAGCCCCAGCATTTT. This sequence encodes CASSYPPGGGSNQPQHF.

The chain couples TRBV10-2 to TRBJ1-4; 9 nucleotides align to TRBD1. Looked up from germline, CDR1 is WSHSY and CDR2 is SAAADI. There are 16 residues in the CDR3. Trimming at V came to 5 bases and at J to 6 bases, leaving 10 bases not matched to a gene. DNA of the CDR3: TGCGCCAGCAGTAGACCCTTGACAGGGGGGGATGAAAAACTGTTTTTT. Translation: CASSRPLTGGDEKLFF.

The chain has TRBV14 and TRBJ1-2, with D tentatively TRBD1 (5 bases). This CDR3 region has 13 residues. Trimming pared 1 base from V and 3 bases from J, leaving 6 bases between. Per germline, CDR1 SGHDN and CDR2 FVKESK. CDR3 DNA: TGTGCCAGCAGCCAAGGGGGCTACTATGGCTACACCTTC. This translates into CASSQGGYYGYTF. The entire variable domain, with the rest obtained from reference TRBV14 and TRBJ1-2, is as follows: EAGVTQFPSHSVIEKGQTVTLRCDPISGHDNLYWYRRVMGKEIKFLLHFVKESKQDESGMPNNRFLAERTGGTYSTLKVQPAELEDSGVYFCASSQGGYYGYTFGSGTRLTVV.

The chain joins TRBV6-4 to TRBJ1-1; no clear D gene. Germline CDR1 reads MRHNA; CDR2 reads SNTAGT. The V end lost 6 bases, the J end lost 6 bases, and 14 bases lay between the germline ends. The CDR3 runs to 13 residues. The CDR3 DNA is TGTGCCAGCAGAGCGAACCGGCACGCTGAAGCTTTCTTT. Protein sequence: CASRANRHAEAFF.

CDR3 sequence reads: CASSGGTVYEQYF. In nucleotides, the CDR3 is TGTGCCAGCAGCGGAGGGACAGTCTACGAGCAGTACTTC. The rearrangement links TRBV7-6 to TRBJ2-7; maybe TRBD1 (7 bases). V was trimmed by 5 bases and J by 3 bases, leaving 11 bases between them. CDR3 size: 13 residues. Germline V lookup: CDR1 SGHVS, CDR2 FNYEAQ.